The next 32 T cell receptor beta chains were all read from a single sample in a study of Ad26.COV2.S vaccination and SARS-CoV-2 variants (dated by TCRdb to 2020 to 2023). The library was obtained by the immunoSEQ multiplex PCR assay. TCRdb stores this immuneACCESS table with in-frame sequences only. Part of the clones is absent; in the studies checked, under half of the shortfall reflects unresolved V genes, and no reason is known for the rest. A total of about 100,000 clones appear in this sample, around 82% of them only once. Around 16% of the sample goes to the ten largest clones. Explained via the paper, the time point label denotes: individuals recovered from natural SARS-CoV-2 infection. The specimen comprised peripheral blood, sampled after recovery from COVID-19. These receptors all come from a human donor who had recovered from COVID-19.

This chain connects TRBV27 to TRBJ2-3, with D unclear. Germline assignment: CDR1 MNHEY and CDR2 SMNVEV (reference sequence). Trimming pared 3 bases from V and 2 bases from J, leaving 6 bases between. The CDR3 has 13 amino acids. The CDR3 nucleotides read TGTGCCAGCAGTTTGCGGATCACAGATACGCAGTATTTT. As protein: CASSLRITDTQYF.

The chain links TRBV19 to TRBJ1-6; the D gene is possibly TRBD1 (5 bases). The CDR3 consists of 15 residues. CDR1 and CDR2 from the germline V gene are LNHDA and SQIVND (reference sequence). Trimming shortened V by 4 bases and J by 9 bases, and 16 bases separated the two germline ends. The CDR3, as DNA: TGTGCCAGTAGTAGAACTGCGGGGGATGTTTCACCCCTCCACTTT. Protein: CASSRTAGDVSPLHF.

J is TRBJ1-2 and V is TRBV4-2; D is unclear. This CDR3 region has 15 residues. From germline, CDR1 is LGHNA and CDR2 YNFKEQ. With 0 bases removed from V and 5 bases from J, the gap between germline ends came to 13 bases. DNA of the CDR3: TGTGCCAGCAGCCAAGAAGAGGAGATCGGGTATGGCTACACCTTC. Its protein is CASSQEEEIGYGYTF.

The CDR3 loop reads CASSFGGGEGYEQYF. In DNA, the CDR3 is TGTGCCAGCAGTTTCGGCGGGGGAGAGGGCTACGAGCAGTACTTC. The chain recombines TRBV27 with TRBJ2-7; TRBD2 agrees at 7 bases. Germline CDR1 and CDR2: MNHEY and SMNVEV (reference sequence). The CDR3 is 15 amino acids. The trim removed 3 bases at V and 3 bases at J, leaving 8 bases unmatched.

The chain links TRBV5-5 to TRBJ2-4, with D unresolved. V lost 5 bases and J lost 8, with 14 bases in between. Germline CDR1 SGHKS, CDR2 YYEKEE (reference sequence). The CDR3 spans 13 residues. CDR3 residues: CASRSQHQDIQYF. The DNA of the CDR3 is TGTGCCAGCAGGTCTCAACACCAGGACATTCAGTACTTC.

The chain is built from TRBV27 and TRBJ2-7; 10 bases match TRBD2. Losses at the gene ends were 6 bases for V and 0 bases for J; bases not matched to a gene: 11. CDR3 size: 17 residues. The V gene's germline CDR1 is MNHEY and CDR2 SMNVEV (reference sequence). As DNA, the CDR3 is TGTGCCAGCAGAGAGAGGTCTAGCGGGGGTAGCTCCTACGAGCAGTACTTC. Translating it yields CASRERSSGGSSYEQYF.

The chain combines TRBV18 with TRBJ1-5, with a tentative D call TRBD1 (5 bases). Germline V lookup: CDR1 KGHSH, CDR2 LQKENI. CDR3 length equals 15 residues. Trimming left V 2 bases short and J 2 bases short, with 10 bases between. The CDR3 coding sequence is TGTGCCAGCTCACCATACGGGGACGGCAATCAGCCCCAGCATTTT. Its protein is CASSPYGDGNQPQHF. Filled out from reference TRBV18 and TRBJ1-5, the complete variable domain reads NAGVMQNPRHLVRRRGQEARLRCSPMKGHSHVYWYRQLPEEGLKFMVYLQKENIIDESGMPKERFSAEFPKEGPSILRIQQVVRGDSAAYFCASSPYGDGNQPQHFGDGTRLSIL.

The rearrangement joins TRBV7-7 to TRBJ1-1; a weak D match, TRBD1 (6 bases). This CDR3 has 18 residues. Germline CDR1 is SSHAT and CDR2 is FNYEAQ (reference sequence). Deletions cut 5 bases from V and 0 bases from J, with 22 bases between. The CDR3 reads CASSLGVGGPPLNTEAFF. The DNA of the CDR3 is TGTGCCAGCAGCCTCGGGGTGGGGGGCCCGCCTCTGAACACTGAAGCTTTCTTT.

This clone was observed a single time. The gene calls are TRBV11-2 and TRBJ2-2; no definite D call. Per the germline V gene, CDR1 is SGHAT and CDR2 is FQNNGV. V lost 5 bases and J 3 bases, leaving 16 bases between the germline ends. The length of the CDR3 is 16 residues. Here the CDR3 DNA reads TGTGCCAGCAGCCAGACGTGGCTAGGGCACACCGGGGAGCTGTTTTTT. The encoded protein is CASSQTWLGHTGELFF.

This chain uses TRBV7-2 with TRBJ1-2, with D perhaps TRBD1 (6 bases). This CDR3 comprises 15 residues. Trimming pared 2 bases from V and 5 bases from J, leaving 15 bases between. CDR1 SGHTA and CDR2 FQGNSA come from the germline V gene. The DNA for the CDR3 is TGTGCCAGCAGCTTAAGGGCAGGGGACTTTTATGGCTACACCTTC. The encoded protein is CASSLRAGDFYGYTF.

This chain uses TRBV11-2 with TRBJ1-6, with D uncertain. The CDR3 runs to 16 residues. V was cut by 3 bases and J by 7 bases, with 16 bases left in between. CDR1 is SGHAT and CDR2 is FQNNGV in the germline V gene. This CDR3 reads CASSFLMGLGNSPLHF. CDR3 bases: TGTGCCAGCAGCTTCTTAATGGGTTTGGGAAATTCACCCCTCCACTTT.

The gene calls are TRBV29-1 and TRBJ2-4; the D is unclear. The CDR3 is 12 amino acids. The germline V gene has CDR1 SQVTM and CDR2 ANQGSEA. The ends were cut back, 5 bases at V and 5 bases at J, with 10 bases in the middle. The CDR3 DNA is TGCAGCGTTTCGCACGGTCAAAACATTCAGTACTTC. This sequence encodes CSVSHGQNIQYF.

This chain links TRBV28 with TRBJ1-2, with 8 bases that match TRBD1. The J segment lost 8 bases and the V segment lost 5 bases, leaving 7 bases of the junction unmatched. Looked up from germline, CDR1 is MDHEN and CDR2 is SYDVKM. The CDR3 length is 13 residues. The CDR3 sequence: CASSTGQGIGYTF. In DNA form, the CDR3 reads TGTGCCAGCAGTACAGGACAGGGTATAGGCTACACCTTC.

The V gene is TRBV5-1, the J gene TRBJ2-3; D may correspond to TRBD1 or TRBD2 (5 bases each). Germline V gene data show CDR1 as SGHRS and CDR2 as YFSETQ. The CDR3 consists of 15 residues. The V end lost 0 bases, the J end lost 6 bases, and 14 bases lay between the germline ends. The CDR3 DNA follows: TGCGCCAGCAGCTTGGTTGCAGGGAGACAGGATACGCAGTATTTT. Translation gives CASSLVAGRQDTQYF. The entire variable domain, with the rest obtained from reference TRBV5-1 and TRBJ2-3, is as follows: KAGVTQTPRYLIKTRGQQVTLSCSPISGHRSVSWYQQTPGQGLQFLFEYFSETQRNKGNFPGRFSGRQFSNSRSEMNVSTLELGDSALYLCASSLVAGRQDTQYFGPGTRLTVL.

This clone occurred once. The chain carries TRBV5-6 and TRBJ2-6, with D hard to call. This CDR3 spans 14 amino acids. Trimming shortened V by 1 base and J by 1 base, and 3 bases separated the two germline ends. Per the germline V gene, CDR1 is SGHDT and CDR2 is YYEEEE. CDR3: CASSLSSGANVLTF. CDR3 DNA: TGTGCCAGCAGCTTGTCTTCTGGGGCCAACGTCCTGACTTTC.

The CDR3, as DNA: TGTGCCAGCAGCCCTGGGGGGCTCGGGGGTGATACCCAGTACTTC. It codes for CASSPGGLGGDTQYF. V is TRBV28 and J is TRBJ2-5, with D tentatively TRBD1 or TRBD2 (6 bases each). The germline CDR1 and CDR2 sequences are MDHEN and SYDVKM. The CDR3 loop spans 15 amino acids. V was shortened by 6 bases and J by 8 bases, with 22 bases between the two germline ends.

The chain joins TRBV28 to TRBJ2-3; perhaps TRBD2 as D (7 bases). V shed 3 bases and J shed 3 bases, with 19 bases lying between them. Germline lookup yields CDR1 MDHEN and CDR2 SYDVKM. The CDR3 is made up of 17 amino acids. The CDR3 region has the DNA TGTGCCAGCAGTTTTCGGGGGGCCGCGGGTTTAACAGATACGCAGTATTTT. Its translation is CASSFRGAAGLTDTQYF.

In DNA, the CDR3 is TGTGCCAGCAGCTTAGAAGGGCGAGAACTCCACTTT. It translates to CASSLEGRELHF. J is TRBJ1-6 and V is TRBV7-3; D call uncertain. CDR1 is SGHTA and CDR2 is FQGTGA in the germline V gene. Trimming stripped 2 bases from V and 16 bases from J, with 12 bases between. This CDR3 spans 12 amino acids.

The genes are TRBV4-1 and TRBJ2-7, with 7 bases matching TRBD1. The trim removed 0 bases at V and 2 bases at J, leaving 10 bases unmatched. The CDR3 extends over 17 amino acids. From germline, CDR1 is MGHRA and CDR2 YSYEKL. CDR3 sequence: CASSQEAPSQGAYEQYF. In DNA form, the CDR3 reads TGCGCCAGCAGCCAAGAAGCACCCAGCCAGGGGGCCTACGAGCAGTACTTC.

The rearrangement links TRBV9 to TRBJ1-6, with 7 bases fitting TRBD1. Germline lookup yields CDR1 SGDLS and CDR2 YYNGEE. The ends lost 4 bases at V and 7 bases at J; junction bases unmatched: 8. The CDR3 has 15 amino acids. CDR3 coding DNA: TGTGCCAGCAGCTCGACCGGGACAGAGAATTCACCCCTCCACTTT. Its translation: CASSSTGTENSPLHF.

The genes are TRBV6-2 or TRBV6-3 and TRBJ2-3; 8 bases are a match to TRBD1. V lost 0 bases to trimming and J lost 4 bases; unmatched junction nucleotides: 15. The CDR3 contains 19 residues. CDR1 is MNHEY, CDR2 SVGEGT, per germline. In DNA form, the CDR3 reads TGTGCCAGCAGTTACTCGATGGCCGTGGGGGACAGGATATCAGATACGCAGTATTTT. The encoded protein is CASSYSMAVGDRISDTQYF.

The V gene is TRBV30, the J gene TRBJ1-6, with D possibly TRBD1 on 6 matching bases. Looked up from germline, CDR1 is GTSNPN and CDR2 is SVGIG (reference sequence). Trimming left V 8 bases short and J 8 bases short, with 13 bases between. The CDR3 consists of 12 residues. The CDR3 region has the DNA TGTGCCAAGGACAGCGGACATTCACCCCTCCACTTT. Amino acids: CAKDSGHSPLHF.

The V and J genes are TRBV4-1 and TRBJ2-2; 11 nucleotides align to TRBD1. The CDR3 has 17 amino acids. The germline CDR1 and CDR2 sequences are MGHRA and YSYEKL. Unmatched junction bases numbered 12, after V lost 6 bases and J lost 6 bases. The CDR3 reads CASSSSTGTGGSGELFF. As DNA, the CDR3 is TGCGCCAGCAGTTCTTCTACCGGGACAGGGGGTTCCGGGGAGCTGTTTTTT.

This clone was counted once. The V gene is TRBV28, the J gene TRBJ2-7; D is possibly TRBD2 (7 bases). The CDR3 extends over 15 amino acids. The V end lost 3 bases, the J end lost 7 bases, and 19 bases lay between the germline ends. Germline loops: CDR1 MDHEN, CDR2 SYDVKM. In nucleotides, the CDR3 is TGTGCCAGCAGTTTTTTTTGGGGGGGCGCCGGGGAGCAGTACTTC. This gives the protein CASSFFWGGAGEQYF.

This chain links TRBV7-7 with TRBJ1-1; D possibly corresponds to TRBD1 (6 bases). Deletions cut 4 bases from V and 3 bases from J, with 18 bases between. Germline V gene sequence: CDR1 SSHAT, CDR2 FNYEAQ (reference sequence). This CDR3 contains 16 residues. Written as DNA, the CDR3 is TGTGCCAGCAGCTCATCCACACCCGGGGGCGACACTGAAGCTTTCTTT. Protein sequence: CASSSSTPGGDTEAFF.

The chain combines TRBV10-3 with TRBJ1-6; D call uncertain. Trimming removed 4 bases from V and 6 bases from J, with 16 bases in between. The CDR3 is made up of 16 amino acids. Germline loops: CDR1 ENHRY, CDR2 SYGVKD. This CDR3 is CAISASSSSPNSPLHF. The CDR3 bases are TGTGCCATCAGTGCTTCCAGCAGTTCTCCTAATTCACCCCTCCACTTT.

V and J are TRBV7-2 and TRBJ2-5; D is possibly TRBD1 or TRBD2 (5 bases each). The CDR3 extends over 15 amino acids. V lost 1 base and J lost 4, with 13 bases in between. CDR1 is SGHTA, CDR2 FQGNSA, per germline. In DNA, the CDR3 is TGTGCCAGCAGCTTAGTCCGGGGCCGAGGAGAGACCCAGTACTTC. Translated: CASSLVRGRGETQYF. Full variable domain (rest looked up from reference TRBV7-2 and TRBJ2-5): GAGVSQSPSNKVTEKGKDVELRCDPISGHTALYWYRQSLGQGLEFLIYFQGNSAPDKSGLPSDRFSAERTGGSVSTLTIQRTQQEDSAVYLCASSLVRGRGETQYFGPGTRLLVL.

This chain connects TRBV6-5 to TRBJ1-1; D is perhaps TRBD1 (6 bases). The CDR3 is made up of 14 amino acids. Germline V CDR1 and CDR2: MNHEY, SVGAGI. V was pared by 11 bases and J by 3 bases, with 19 bases between. The CDR3, as DNA: TGTGCCGGTGGGTTCCTAGCAGGGGACACTGAAGCTTTCTTT. As protein: CAGGFLAGDTEAFF.

This chain connects TRBV21-1 to TRBJ2-4; the table's D call of TRBD2 was not tested on the DNA. TRBV21-1 is a pseudogene segment. The CDR3 is 20 amino acids. The CDR3 nucleotides are TGTGCCAGCCAGCAAATGACGTGGCTAGCGGGGACACTAGCCAAAAACATTCAGTACTTC. This translates into CASQQMTWLAGTLAKNIQYF.

The chain carries TRBV25-1 and TRBJ1-2, with D unclear. CDR1 MGHDK and CDR2 SYGVNS come from the germline V gene. The CDR3 length is 11 residues. V was clipped by 3 bases and J by 5 bases, with 4 bases between them. CDR3 sequence (DNA): TGTGCCAGCAGTGACCTTTATGGCTACACCTTC. It specifies CASSDLYGYTF.

V is TRBV6-1 and J is TRBJ2-7; D gene uncertain. The CDR3 extends over 13 amino acids. Germline assignment: CDR1 MNHNS and CDR2 SASEGT. Between the trimmed V and J ends, which lost 2 bases and 1 base, there was a span of 6 bases. The DNA of the CDR3 is TGTGCCAGCAGTGAAACAAGTTCCTACGAGCAGTACTTC. Translating gives CASSETSSYEQYF.

For this clone: An end of the junction differs from the germline gene, which may be a read error. The chain links TRBV30 to TRBJ1-1; D remains ambiguous. CDR1 GTSNPN and CDR2 SVGIG come from the germline V gene (reference sequence). The CDR3 is 11 residues long. The CDR3 loop reads CAWSAVSAKNF. The DNA of the CDR3 is TGTGCCTGGAGTGCCGTATCCGCAAAAAATTTT.